This T cell receptor (beta chain) was found in a study of T cell responses to AZD1222 COVID-19 vaccine. Overall study results and limits: Targets within unmutated variant regions were reportedly found for nearly half of spike-specific TCRs. Seropositive at baseline were only five or six AZD1222 recipients. Mapped onto spike, vaccine-associated CD4 TCRs spanned it and were dominant at 160-218 and 743-854.

On this clone itself: Its antigen is as yet unknown.

Repertoires were generated with immunoSEQ multiplex PCR, while TCRdb's copy carries only in-frame clones and drops some. In total, the table holds 150,000 or so clones. Trimming took off 6 bases at V and 6 bases at J, with 8 bases between the two ends. The CDR3 has 11 amino acids. Germline lookup yields CDR1 LGHNT and CDR2 FRNRAP. Sequences were obtained from peripheral blood. The clonotype comes from an adult in good health. V is TRBV12-5 and J is TRBJ1-1; D not resolved. CDR3 region: CASGHTAEAFF. The CDR3 bases are TGTGCTAGTGGCCACACGGCTGAAGCTTTCTTT.